This TCR beta chain was found in a study of T cells after yellow fever vaccination. Study background: The SMART-Seq v4 Ultra Low Input method served to prepare the low-cell-number fractions.

In its sample, this clonotype was seen many times. A single record per CDR3 protein comes from TCRdb applying MiXCR to the 5' RACE reads. The table has 200,000 to 250,000 distinct CDR3 sequences, 6% to 7.5% seen once. Source: CD4+ T cells sorted from PBMCs, taken 15 days after the yellow fever booster vaccination. This clonotype was sampled from a man aged 25-45 years who received the YFV17D yellow fever vaccine.

In nucleotides, the CDR3 is TGTGCCAGCAGCTCGCGGGATTACGAGCAGTACTTC. Protein: CASSSRDYEQYF. This chain joins TRBV7-9 and TRBJ2-7, with D tentatively TRBD2 (6 bases). CDR1 and CDR2 (germline): SEHNR, FQNEAQ (reference sequence). V lost 4 bases to trimming and J lost 4 bases, with 8 bases between them. The CDR3 contains 12 residues.